The T cell receptor beta chain described here comes from a study of CD8 T cell repertoires and HIV-1 epitope variants. Study context: The baseline condition was 1M T cells left uncultured. Study-level points and caveats: Of eight or nine antigen-specific beta clonotypes, 6 or 7 appeared to cross-react with escape variants.

The protocol was immunoSEQ multiplex PCR, while the TCRdb copy is restricted to in-frame clones and leaves out a portion. This sample has about 5,600 clones; roughly 65% occur once, and the top ten carry roughly two fifths. About this clone itself: Its target is not known.

This CDR3 region has 17 residues. The trim removed 4 bases at V and 6 bases at J, leaving 14 bases unmatched. Per germline, CDR1 MGHRA and CDR2 YSYEKL. The receptor comes from a male donor with HIV. The chain combines TRBV4-1 with TRBJ2-3, with TRBD2 matching 9 bases. The material sequenced was cultured CD8+ T cells derived from PBMCs. The CDR3 here is CASSLGGVAGGHDTQYF. CDR3 sequence (DNA): TGCGCCAGCAGCCTAGGCGGGGTTGCGGGGGGGCACGATACGCAGTATTTT.